What follows are 8 T cell receptor beta chains derived from one specimen sequenced in a study of blood T cell repertoires in COVID-19. Clones were sequenced by immunoSEQ multiplex PCR, and TCRdb holds only the in-frame ones, with some missing. The data hold 80,000 to 100,000 clones, with roughly 90% observed a single time. Material for sequencing was peripheral blood. These receptors all come from a woman at least 80 years old with acute or convalescent COVID-19.

A few counts support this clone. The chain joins TRBV7-2 to TRBJ1-2; D is uncertain. The V end lost 1 base, the J end lost 5 bases, and 17 bases lay between the germline ends. The CDR3 is 16 residues long. Germline CDR1 and CDR2: SGHTA and FQGNSA. CDR3 residues: CASSLGAAHIPYGYTF. CDR3 nucleotides: TGTGCCAGCAGCTTAGGGGCAGCCCATATTCCTTATGGCTACACCTTC. The full variable domain, its missing parts supplied by reference TRBV7-2 and TRBJ1-2, is GAGVSQSPSNKVTEKGKDVELRCDPISGHTALYWYRQSLGQGLEFLIYFQGNSAPDKSGLPSDRFSAERTGGSVSTLTIQRTQQEDSAVYLCASSLGAAHIPYGYTFGSGTRLTVV.

This chain uses TRBV19 with TRBJ1-1; D unresolved. The V end was cut by 5 bases, the J end by 1 base, with 23 bases between. The CDR3 runs to 18 residues. CDR1 LNHDA and CDR2 SQIVND come from the germline V gene (reference sequence). CDR3 nucleotide sequence: TGTGCCAGTAGTTATCTCGTCACGTTGGGCCAGACGAACACTGAAGCTTTCTTT. Amino acid sequence: CASSYLVTLGQTNTEAFF.

The chain uses TRBV11-2 and TRBJ2-3; perhaps TRBD1 as D (6 bases). The CDR3 is made up of 14 amino acids. Looked up from germline, CDR1 is SGHAT and CDR2 is FQNNGV. V was clipped by 3 bases and J by 3 bases, with 10 bases between them. Here the CDR3 reads CASSLGTWTDTQYF. CDR3 DNA sequence: TGTGCCAGCAGCTTGGGGACATGGACAGATACGCAGTATTTT.

This clone appeared a single time. V is TRBV27 and J is TRBJ1-4; 9 bases agree with TRBD1. Germline trimming cut 6 bases from V and 4 bases from J; bases unmatched to any gene: 3. Germline CDR1 is MNHEY and CDR2 is SMNVEV (reference sequence). The CDR3 length is 14 residues. DNA for the CDR3: TGTGCCAGCAGCCGGGACAGGGTTAATGAAAAACTGTTTTTT. It codes for CASSRDRVNEKLFF.

J is TRBJ2-5 and V is TRBV12-3 or TRBV12-4, with unresolved D. The CDR3 spans 13 residues. Trimming took off 6 bases at V and 5 bases at J, with 13 bases between the two ends. The CDR3 DNA sequence: TGTGCCAGCAGCGCGAGAGCCCGGGAGACCCAGTACTTC. Protein: CASSARARETQYF.

The chain combines TRBV6-4 with TRBJ1-2, with a tentative D call TRBD1 (6 bases). The V gene lost 6 bases and the J gene lost 0 bases, with 11 bases spanning the gap. CDR1 is MRHNA and CDR2 is SNTAGT in the germline V gene. The CDR3 contains 14 residues. As DNA, the CDR3 is TGTGCCAGCAGCCGACAGGCCTCTAACTATGGCTACACCTTC. Protein: CASSRQASNYGYTF.

The gene calls are TRBV7-9 and TRBJ1-1, with TRBD1 matching 8 bases. Unmatched junction bases numbered 7, after V lost 5 bases and J lost 2 bases. Germline V gene sequence: CDR1 SEHNR, CDR2 FQNEAQ (reference sequence). There are 15 residues in the CDR3. Here the CDR3 reads CASSKGQARNTEAFF. CDR3 sequence (DNA): TGTGCCAGCAGCAAGGGACAGGCGAGAAACACTGAAGCTTTCTTT.

The rearrangement joins TRBV24-1 to TRBJ1-5, with TRBD1 matching 8 bases. V dropped 9 bases and J dropped 4; count of bases not matched to a gene: 7. The CDR3 is made up of 14 amino acids. CDR1 is KGHDR and CDR2 is SFDVKD in the germline V gene. DNA for the CDR3: TGTGCCACCCAGAGGACAGGGAAAAATCAGCCCCAGCATTTT. It yields the protein CATQRTGKNQPQHF.